Sequencing of this TCR beta chain was carried out in a study of T cell repertoires in cytomegalovirus infection. The germline CDR1 and CDR2 sequences are MNHNY and SVGAGI (reference sequence). The ends were cut back, 8 bases at V and 1 base at J, with 18 bases in the middle. The CDR3 extends over 16 amino acids. In regard to this clonotype: What it binds is not known.

MiXCR was run by TCRdb on the reads, yielding one entry per CDR3 protein. Among 110,000 to 150,000 distinct CDR3 sequences, more than 25% were seen once, and the ten largest hold roughly half. The clonotype originates from a human donor in good health (CMV status not recorded). Some clones in this sample may be carry-over from other donors' samples. This specimen consisted of CD8+ T cells from cultured PBMCs, obtained from culture after CMV antigen stimulation. The rearrangement links TRBV6-6 to TRBJ1-5; D is possibly TRBD1 (6 bases). Here the CDR3 reads CASSLDREGSNQPQHF. In DNA, the CDR3 is TGTGCCAGCTCCTTGGACAGAGAAGGAAGCAATCAGCCCCAGCATTTT.